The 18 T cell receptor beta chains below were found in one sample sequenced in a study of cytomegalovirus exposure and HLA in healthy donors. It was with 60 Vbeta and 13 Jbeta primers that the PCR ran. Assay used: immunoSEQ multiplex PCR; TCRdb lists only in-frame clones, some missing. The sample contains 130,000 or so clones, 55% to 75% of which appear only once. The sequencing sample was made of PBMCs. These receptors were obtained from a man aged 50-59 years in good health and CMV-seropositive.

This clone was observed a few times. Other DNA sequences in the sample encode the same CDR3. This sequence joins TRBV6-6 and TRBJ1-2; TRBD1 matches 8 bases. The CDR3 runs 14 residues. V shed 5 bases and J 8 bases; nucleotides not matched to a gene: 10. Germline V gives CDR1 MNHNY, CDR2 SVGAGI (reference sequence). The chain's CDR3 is CASSQDGQGGGYTF. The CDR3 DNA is TGTGCCAGCAGTCAAGACGGACAGGGCGGCGGCTACACCTTC.

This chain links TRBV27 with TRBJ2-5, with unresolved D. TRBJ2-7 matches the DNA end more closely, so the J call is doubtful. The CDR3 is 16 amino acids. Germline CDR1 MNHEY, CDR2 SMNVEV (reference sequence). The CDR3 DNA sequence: TGTGCCAGCAGTCTAACCTCCCGACTGAGCTCCTACGAGCAGTACTTC. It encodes CASSLTSRLSSYEQYF.

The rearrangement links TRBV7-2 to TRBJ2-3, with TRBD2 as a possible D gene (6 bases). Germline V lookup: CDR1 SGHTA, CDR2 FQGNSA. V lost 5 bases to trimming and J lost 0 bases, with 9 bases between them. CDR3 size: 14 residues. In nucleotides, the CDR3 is TGTGCCAGCAGCCCGGGACTTAGCACAGATACGCAGTATTTT. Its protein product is CASSPGLSTDTQYF.

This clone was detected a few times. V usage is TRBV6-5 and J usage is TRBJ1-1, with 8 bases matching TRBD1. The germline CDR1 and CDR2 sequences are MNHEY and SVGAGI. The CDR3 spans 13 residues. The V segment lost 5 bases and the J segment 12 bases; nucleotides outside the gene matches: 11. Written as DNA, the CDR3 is TGTGCCAGCAGTACCTTGACAGGGGAGAAATCTTTCTTT. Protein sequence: CASSTLTGEKSFF.

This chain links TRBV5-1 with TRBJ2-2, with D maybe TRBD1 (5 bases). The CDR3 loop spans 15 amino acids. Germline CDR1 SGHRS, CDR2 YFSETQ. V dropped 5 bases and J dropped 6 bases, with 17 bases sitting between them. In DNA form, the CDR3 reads TGCGCCAGCAGTTCAGGGCCCACTGGGGCCGGGGAGCTGTTTTTT. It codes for CASSSGPTGAGELFF.

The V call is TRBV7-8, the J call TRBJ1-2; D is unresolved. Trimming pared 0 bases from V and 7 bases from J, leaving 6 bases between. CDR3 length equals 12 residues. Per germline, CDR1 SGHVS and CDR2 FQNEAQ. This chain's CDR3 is CASSLAAAGYTF. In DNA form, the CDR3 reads TGTGCCAGCAGCTTAGCGGCTGCTGGCTACACCTTC.

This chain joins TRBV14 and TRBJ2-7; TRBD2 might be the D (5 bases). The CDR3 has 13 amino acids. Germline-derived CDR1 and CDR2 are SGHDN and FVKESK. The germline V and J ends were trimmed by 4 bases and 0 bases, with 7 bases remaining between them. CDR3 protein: CASSPGYSYEQYF. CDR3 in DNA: TGTGCCAGCAGCCCGGGGTACTCCTACGAGCAGTACTTC.

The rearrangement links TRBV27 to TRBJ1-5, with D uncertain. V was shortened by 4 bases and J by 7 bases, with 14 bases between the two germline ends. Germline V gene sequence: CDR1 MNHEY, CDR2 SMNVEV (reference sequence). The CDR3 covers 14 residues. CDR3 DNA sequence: TGTGCCAGCAGTTCCCATGGGCCCAAGCAGCCCCAGCATTTT. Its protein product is CASSSHGPKQPQHF.

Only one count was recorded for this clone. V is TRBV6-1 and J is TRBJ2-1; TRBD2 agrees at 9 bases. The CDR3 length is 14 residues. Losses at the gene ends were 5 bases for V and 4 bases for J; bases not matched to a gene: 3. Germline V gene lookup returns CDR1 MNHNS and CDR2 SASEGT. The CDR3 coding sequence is TGTGCCAGCAGTCGACTAGCGGATTACAATGAGCAGTTCTTC. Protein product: CASSRLADYNEQFF.

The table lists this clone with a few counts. The CDR3 protein is CASSDRNVQTYSNQPQHF. The CDR3 bases are TGTGCCAGCAGTGACAGGAACGTCCAGACCTATAGCAATCAGCCCCAGCATTTT. The genes are TRBV2 and TRBJ1-5; D not resolved. CDR3 length: 18 amino acids. V was cut by 3 bases and J by 0 bases, with 18 bases left in between. From germline, CDR1 is SNHLY and CDR2 FYNNEI.

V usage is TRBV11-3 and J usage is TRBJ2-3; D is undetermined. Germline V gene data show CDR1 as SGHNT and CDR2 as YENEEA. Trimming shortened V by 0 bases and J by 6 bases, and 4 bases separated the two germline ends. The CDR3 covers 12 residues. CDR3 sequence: CASSLESDTQYF. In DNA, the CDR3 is TGTGCCAGCAGCTTAGAGTCGGATACGCAGTATTTT.

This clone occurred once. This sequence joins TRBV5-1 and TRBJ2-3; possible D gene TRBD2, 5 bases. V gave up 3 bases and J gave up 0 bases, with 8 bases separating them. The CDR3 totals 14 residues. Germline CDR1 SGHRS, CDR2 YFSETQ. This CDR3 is CASSSWTSTDTQYF. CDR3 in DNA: TGCGCCAGCAGCTCATGGACTAGCACAGATACGCAGTATTTT.

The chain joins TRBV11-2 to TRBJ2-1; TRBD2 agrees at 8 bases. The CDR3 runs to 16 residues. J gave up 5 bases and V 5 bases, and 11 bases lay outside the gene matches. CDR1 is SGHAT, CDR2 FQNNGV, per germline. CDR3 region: CASSRVGGARDNEQFF. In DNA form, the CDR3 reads TGTGCCAGCAGCCGAGTCGGGGGGGCCCGGGACAATGAGCAGTTCTTC. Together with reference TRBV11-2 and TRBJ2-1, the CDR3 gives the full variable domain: EAGVAQSPRYKIIEKRQSVAFWCNPISGHATLYWYQQILGQGPKLLIQFQNNGVVDDSQLPKDRFSAERLKGVDSTLKIQPAKLEDSAVYLCASSRVGGARDNEQFFGPGTRLTVL.

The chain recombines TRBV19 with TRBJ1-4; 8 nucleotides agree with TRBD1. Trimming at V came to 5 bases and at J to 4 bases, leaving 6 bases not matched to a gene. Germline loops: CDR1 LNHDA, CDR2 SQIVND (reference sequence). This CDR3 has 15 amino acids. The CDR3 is CASSSRTGHNEKLFF. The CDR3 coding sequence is TGTGCCAGTAGTTCACGGACAGGGCATAATGAAAAACTGTTTTTT.

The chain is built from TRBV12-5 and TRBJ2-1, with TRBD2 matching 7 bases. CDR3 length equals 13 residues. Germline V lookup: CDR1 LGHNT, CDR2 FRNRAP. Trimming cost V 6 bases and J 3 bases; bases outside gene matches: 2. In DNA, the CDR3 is TGTGCTAGTGGGCCTAGCGGCTACAATGAGCAGTTCTTC. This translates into CASGPSGYNEQFF. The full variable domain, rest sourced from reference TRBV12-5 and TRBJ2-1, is DARVTQTPRHKVTEMGQEVTMRCQPILGHNTVFWYRQTMMQGLELLAYFRNRAPLDDSGMPKDRFSAEMPDATLATLKIQPSEPRDSAVYFCASGPSGYNEQFFGPGTRLTVL.

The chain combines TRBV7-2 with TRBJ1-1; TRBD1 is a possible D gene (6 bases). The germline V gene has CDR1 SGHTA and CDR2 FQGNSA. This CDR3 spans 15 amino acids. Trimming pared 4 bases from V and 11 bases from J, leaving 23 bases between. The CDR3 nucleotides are TGTGCCAGCAGCTATAGCCCCCAGGGGAGGGATGAGGCTTTCTTT. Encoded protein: CASSYSPQGRDEAFF.

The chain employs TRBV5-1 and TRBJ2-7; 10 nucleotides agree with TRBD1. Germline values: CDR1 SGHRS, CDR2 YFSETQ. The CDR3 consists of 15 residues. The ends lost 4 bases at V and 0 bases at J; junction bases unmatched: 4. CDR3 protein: CASSTGTGVSYEQYF. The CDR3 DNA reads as TGCGCCAGCAGCACCGGGACAGGGGTCTCCTACGAGCAGTACTTC.

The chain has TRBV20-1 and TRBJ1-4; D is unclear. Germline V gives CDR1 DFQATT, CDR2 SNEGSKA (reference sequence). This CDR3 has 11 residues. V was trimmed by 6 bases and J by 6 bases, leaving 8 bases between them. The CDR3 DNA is TGCAGTGCCCGGCTAGATGAAAAACTGTTTTTT. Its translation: CSARLDEKLFF.